This TCR beta chain comes out of a study of cytomegalovirus exposure and HLA in healthy donors. Study findings and constraints: When analyzed later, a missense DCLRE1C variant was found to be linked to TCR beta V- and J-gene trimming. TRBV6-2, TRBV6-3 and some other V segments were unresolvable in 87-base-pair reads.

CDR3 size: 14 residues. The germline CDR1 and CDR2 sequences are MNHNY and SVGAGI (reference sequence). Trimming at V came to 7 bases and at J to 5 bases, leaving 8 bases not matched to a gene. This clone has just a few counts. Its target is not known. PCR was performed using 60 Vbeta and 13 Jbeta primers. The repertoire was sequenced with immunoSEQ multiplex PCR; TCRdb's copy has only in-frame clones and lacks some. The data hold 100,000 to 150,000 clones, with roughly a tenth observed a single time. This chain joins TRBV6-6 and TRBJ1-1; 9 bases are shared with TRBD1. This sequence was found in a woman aged 18-29 years in good health and CMV-seropositive. The specimen was PBMCs. The CDR3 loop reads CASKLDRGGTEAFF. Written as DNA, the CDR3 is TGTGCCAGCAAATTGGACAGGGGAGGAACTGAAGCTTTCTTT.